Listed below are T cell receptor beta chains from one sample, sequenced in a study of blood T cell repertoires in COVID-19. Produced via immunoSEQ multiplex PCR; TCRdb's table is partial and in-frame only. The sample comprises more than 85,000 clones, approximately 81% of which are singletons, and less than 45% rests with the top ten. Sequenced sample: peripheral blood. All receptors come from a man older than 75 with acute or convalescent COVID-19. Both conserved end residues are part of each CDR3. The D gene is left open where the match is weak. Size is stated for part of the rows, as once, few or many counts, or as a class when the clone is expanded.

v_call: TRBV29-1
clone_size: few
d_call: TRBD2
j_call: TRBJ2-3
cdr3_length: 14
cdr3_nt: TGCAGCGTTGGGGGGGGTTATGGCACAGATACGCAGTATTTT
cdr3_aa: CSVGGGYGTDTQYF

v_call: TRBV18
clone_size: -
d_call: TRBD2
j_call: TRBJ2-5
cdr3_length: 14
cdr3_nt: TGTGCCAGCTCAAGACTAGCGGCCCAAGAGACCCAGTACTTC
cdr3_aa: CASSRLAAQETQYF

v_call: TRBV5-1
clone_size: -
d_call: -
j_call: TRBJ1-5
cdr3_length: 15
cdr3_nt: TGCGCCAGCAGCTTGATGTCAGGGGGCAATCAGCCCCAGCATTTT
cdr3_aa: CASSLMSGGNQPQHF

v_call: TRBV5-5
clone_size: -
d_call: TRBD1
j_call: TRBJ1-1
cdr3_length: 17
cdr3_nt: TGTGCCAGCAGCCTTACCGGGACAGGGGGCCGAAGCACTGAAGCTTTCTTT
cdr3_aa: CASSLTGTGGRSTEAFF

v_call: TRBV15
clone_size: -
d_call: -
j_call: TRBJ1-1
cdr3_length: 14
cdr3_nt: TGTGCCACCAGCACTAGGGGTTCGGTCACTGAAGCTTTCTTT
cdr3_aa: CATSTRGSVTEAFF

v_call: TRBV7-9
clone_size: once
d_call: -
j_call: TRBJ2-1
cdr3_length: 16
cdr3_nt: TGTGCCAGCACCCGGTCCGGCCAGGTCCCCCACAATGAGCAGTTCTTC
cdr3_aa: CASTRSGQVPHNEQFF

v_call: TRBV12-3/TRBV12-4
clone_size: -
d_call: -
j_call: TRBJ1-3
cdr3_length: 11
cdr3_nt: TGTGCCAGCAGTGTCAGAAACACCATATATTTT
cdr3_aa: CASSVRNTIYF

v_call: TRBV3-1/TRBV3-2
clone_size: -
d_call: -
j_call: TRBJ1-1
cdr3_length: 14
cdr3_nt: TGTGCCAGCAGCCAAGAAGCGACAGGCACTGAAGCTTTCTTT
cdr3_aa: CASSQEATGTEAFF

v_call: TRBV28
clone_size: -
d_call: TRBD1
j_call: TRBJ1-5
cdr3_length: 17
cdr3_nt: TGTGCCAGGCCCCTCCGGGACAGGAAAGATGTCAATCAGCCCCAGCATTTT
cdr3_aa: CARPLRDRKDVNQPQHF

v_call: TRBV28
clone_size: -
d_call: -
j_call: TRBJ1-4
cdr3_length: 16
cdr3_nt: TGTGCCAGCAGTTTTGGCGCTGGGGCGATTAATGAAAAACTGTTTTTT
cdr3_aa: CASSFGAGAINEKLFF

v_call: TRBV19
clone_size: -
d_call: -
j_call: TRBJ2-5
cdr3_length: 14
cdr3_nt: TGTGCCAGTAGCATTGGGACACCCCAAGAGACCCAGTACTTC
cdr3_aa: CASSIGTPQETQYF

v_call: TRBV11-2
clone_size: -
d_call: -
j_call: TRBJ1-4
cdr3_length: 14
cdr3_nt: TGTGCCAGCAGCCGGGGACATCGGGCGGAAAAACTGTTTTTT
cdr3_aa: CASSRGHRAEKLFF

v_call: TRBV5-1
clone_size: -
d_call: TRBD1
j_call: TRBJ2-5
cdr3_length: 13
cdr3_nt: TGCGCCAGCAGCTCCAGACAGGGGGAGACCCAGTACTTC
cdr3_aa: CASSSRQGETQYF

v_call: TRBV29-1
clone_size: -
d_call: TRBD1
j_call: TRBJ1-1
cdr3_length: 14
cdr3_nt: TGCAGCGTAGCCCCCGGGACAGCGAACACTGAAGCTTTCTTT
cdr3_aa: CSVAPGTANTEAFF

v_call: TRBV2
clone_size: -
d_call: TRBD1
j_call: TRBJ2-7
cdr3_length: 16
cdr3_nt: TGTGCCAGCAGTGAGGGGGCGGCAGGGGGTAATTACGAGCAGTACTTC
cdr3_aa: CASSEGAAGGNYEQYF

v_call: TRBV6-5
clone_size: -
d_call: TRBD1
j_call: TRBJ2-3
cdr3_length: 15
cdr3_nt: TGTGCCAGCAGTACCGACAGGGTAGGGACAGATACGCAGTATTTT
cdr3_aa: CASSTDRVGTDTQYF

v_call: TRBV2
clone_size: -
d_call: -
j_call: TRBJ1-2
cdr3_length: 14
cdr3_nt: TGTGCCAGCAGTGAATCGGCACAGGTAGATGGCTACACCTTC
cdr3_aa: CASSESAQVDGYTF

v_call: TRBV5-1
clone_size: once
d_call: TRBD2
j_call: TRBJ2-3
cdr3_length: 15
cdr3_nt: TGCGCCAGCAGCCCGGGACTAGGAGCCCCAGATACGCAGTATTTT
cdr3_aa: CASSPGLGAPDTQYF

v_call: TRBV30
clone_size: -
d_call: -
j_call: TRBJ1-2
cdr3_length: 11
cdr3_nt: TGTGCCGGAGCTAGCGGGCTTGGCTACACCTTC
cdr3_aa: CAGASGLGYTF

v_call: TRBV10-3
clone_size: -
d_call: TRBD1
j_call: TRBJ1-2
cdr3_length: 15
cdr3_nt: TGTGCCATCAGTGGCGGGACAGGGGGCAATTATGGCTACACCTTC
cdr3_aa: CAISGGTGGNYGYTF

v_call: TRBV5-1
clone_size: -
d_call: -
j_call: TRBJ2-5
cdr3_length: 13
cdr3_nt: TGCGCCAGCAGCTCACAGGTACGGGAGACCCAGTACTTC
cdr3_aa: CASSSQVRETQYF

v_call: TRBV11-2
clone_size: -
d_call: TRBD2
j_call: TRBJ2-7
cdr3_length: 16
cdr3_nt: TGTGCCAGCGGACTGGAGCGGGGTAAACTTACCTACGAGCAGTACTTC
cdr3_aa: CASGLERGKLTYEQYF

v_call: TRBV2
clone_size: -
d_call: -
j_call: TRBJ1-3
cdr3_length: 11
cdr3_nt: TGTGCCAGCGGCAGGGGAAACACCATATATTTT
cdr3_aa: CASGRGNTIYF

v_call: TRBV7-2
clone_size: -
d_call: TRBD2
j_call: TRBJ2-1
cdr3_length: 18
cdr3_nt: TGTGCCAGCAGCTTAAGCCCTCCAGCGGGAATTCCCTACAATGAGCAGTTCTTC
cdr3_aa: CASSLSPPAGIPYNEQFF

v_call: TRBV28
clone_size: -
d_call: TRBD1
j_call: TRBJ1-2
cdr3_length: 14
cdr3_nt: TGTGCCAGCAACACCCAGGGACAGGGCTATGGCTACACCTTC
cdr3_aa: CASNTQGQGYGYTF

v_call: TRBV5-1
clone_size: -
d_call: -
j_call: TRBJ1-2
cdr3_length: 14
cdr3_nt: TGCGCCAGCAGCTTGGGATACAGGGATGGAGGCTACACCTTC
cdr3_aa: CASSLGYRDGGYTF

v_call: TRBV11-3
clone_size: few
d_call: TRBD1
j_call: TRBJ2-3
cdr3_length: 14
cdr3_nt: TGTGCCAGCAGCGGGACAGCTAGCACAGATACGCAGTATTTT
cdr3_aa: CASSGTASTDTQYF

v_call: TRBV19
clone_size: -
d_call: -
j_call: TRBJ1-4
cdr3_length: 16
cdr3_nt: TGTGCCAGTAGTCCCCGCGACACATCAACTAATGAAAAACTGTTTTTT
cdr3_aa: CASSPRDTSTNEKLFF

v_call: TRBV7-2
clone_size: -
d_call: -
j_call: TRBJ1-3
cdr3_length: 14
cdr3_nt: TGTGCCAGCAGCTTACAGGGCTCTGGAAACACCATATATTTT
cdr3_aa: CASSLQGSGNTIYF

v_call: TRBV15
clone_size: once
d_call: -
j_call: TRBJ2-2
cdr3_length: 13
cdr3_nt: TGTGCCACCAGCAGAGGGGGCGTCGGGGAGCTGTTTTTT
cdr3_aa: CATSRGGVGELFF

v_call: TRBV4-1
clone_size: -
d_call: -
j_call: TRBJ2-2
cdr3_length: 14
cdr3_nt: TGCGCCAGCAGGCTACAGGTGTCCACCGGGGAGCTGTTTTTT
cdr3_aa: CASRLQVSTGELFF

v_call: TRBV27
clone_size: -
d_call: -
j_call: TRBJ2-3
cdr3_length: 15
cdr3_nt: TGTGCCAGCAGTTTACTAGCCCGCCAGCCCGGTACGCAGTATTTT
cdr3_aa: CASSLLARQPGTQYF

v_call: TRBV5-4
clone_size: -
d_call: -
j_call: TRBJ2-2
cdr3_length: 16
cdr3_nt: TGTGCCAGCAGCTTGGGCAGGACACTGAACACCGGGGAGCTGTTTTTT
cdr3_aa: CASSLGRTLNTGELFF

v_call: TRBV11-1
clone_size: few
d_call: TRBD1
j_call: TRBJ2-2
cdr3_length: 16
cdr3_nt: TGTGCCAGCAGCTTATTTACAGGGGCCATCACCGGGGAGCTGTTTTTT
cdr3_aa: CASSLFTGAITGELFF

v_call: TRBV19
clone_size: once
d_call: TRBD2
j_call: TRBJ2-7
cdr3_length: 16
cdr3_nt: TGTGCCAGTAGTATAAGCCTAGCGGGAGGGTCCTACGAGCAGTACTTC
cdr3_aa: CASSISLAGGSYEQYF

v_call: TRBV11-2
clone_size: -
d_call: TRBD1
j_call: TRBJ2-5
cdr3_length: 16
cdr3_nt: TGTGCCAGCAGCCCAGTTGATCGGACAGGCGGAGAGACCCAGTACTTC
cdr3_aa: CASSPVDRTGGETQYF